This record looks at one T cell receptor (beta chain) sequence and its context. Germline loops: CDR1 SGHRS, CDR2 YFSETQ. V lost 2 bases to trimming and J lost 3 bases; unmatched junction nucleotides: 7. The CDR3 consists of 15 residues. The data are from a study of blood T cell repertoires in COVID-19. The overall study: Samples of COVID-19 (acute and convalescent) were obtained from the United States, Italy and Spain. PBMCs, B-cell-depleted T cells, or T cells were the source of the cDNA or gDNA that made up the material.

Original processing methods: Estimation of nucleated cell counts relied on the amplification of reference gene primers. The table came from immunoSEQ multiplex PCR; TCRdb's copy has only in-frame clones and leaves some out. V, J and clone size were drawn from that table, and D and trimming were deduced from the DNA. This table has approximately 250,000 clones, 86% appearing once. The sequencing sample was made of peripheral blood. The gene calls are TRBV5-1 and TRBJ2-7, with TRBD1 matching over 8 bases. The receptor was isolated from a woman at least 80 years old with COVID-19, enrolled during active disease. CDR3 sequence reads: CASSLDRGWIYEQYF. The CDR3 DNA reads as TGCGCCAGCAGCTTAGACAGGGGATGGATCTACGAGCAGTACTTC.